This T cell receptor (beta chain) comes out of a study of T-cell reconstitution after alpha-beta-depleted transplantation in children. To note about this clonotype: Its antigen remains unidentified.

After removal of 2 bases from V and 1 base from J, the junction contained 5 bases not matched to a gene. Germline CDR1 MNHEY, CDR2 SVGAGI. This CDR3 region has 16 residues. For TCRbeta, the library was prepared with unique molecular identifiers. From the PCR reads, TCRdb called clonotypes with MiXCR, one entry per CDR3 protein. In the table there are a few hundred thousand distinct CDR3 sequences, around 16% of which are singletons. General study findings and limits: By one year post-transplant, T-cell counts and diversity largely arose from T cells that were newly produced.

The sequence was collected from a boy under three years old who had a stem cell transplant for Wiskott-Aldrich syndrome, so the T cells may come from the graft donor. This sample comprised PBMCs, mostly from graft donor cells, obtained 360 days after TCRalphabeta/CD19-depleted stem cell transplant. The chain has TRBV6-5 and TRBJ1-1; 9 bases match TRBD1. The chain's CDR3 is CASSYTGGAPNTEAFF. The DNA for the CDR3 is TGTGCCAGCAGTTACACAGGGGGCGCCCCGAACACTGAAGCTTTCTTT.